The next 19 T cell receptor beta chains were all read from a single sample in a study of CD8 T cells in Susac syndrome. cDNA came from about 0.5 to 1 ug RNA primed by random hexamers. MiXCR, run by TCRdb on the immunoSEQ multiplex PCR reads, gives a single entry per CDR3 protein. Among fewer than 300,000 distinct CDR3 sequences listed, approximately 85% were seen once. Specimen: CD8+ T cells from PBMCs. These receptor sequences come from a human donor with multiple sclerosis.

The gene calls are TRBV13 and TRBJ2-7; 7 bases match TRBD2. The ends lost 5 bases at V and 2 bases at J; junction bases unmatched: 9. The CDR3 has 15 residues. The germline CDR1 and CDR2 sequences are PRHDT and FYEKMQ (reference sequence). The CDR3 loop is CASSLKTSVTYEQYF. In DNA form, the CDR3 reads TGTGCCAGCAGCCTAAAAACTAGCGTCACCTACGAGCAGTACTTC. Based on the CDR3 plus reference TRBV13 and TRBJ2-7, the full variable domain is AAGVIQSPRHLIKEKRETATLKCYPIPRHDTVYWYQQGPGQDPQFLISFYEKMQSDKGSIPDRFSAQQFSDYHSELNMSSLELGDSALYFCASSLKTSVTYEQYFGPGTRLTVT.

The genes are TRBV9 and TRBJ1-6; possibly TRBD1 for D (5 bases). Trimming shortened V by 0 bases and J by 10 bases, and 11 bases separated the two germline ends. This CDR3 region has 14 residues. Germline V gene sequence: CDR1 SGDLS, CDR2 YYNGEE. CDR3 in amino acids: CASSVDGAESPLHF. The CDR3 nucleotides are TGTGCCAGCAGCGTAGACGGGGCAGAGTCACCCCTCCACTTT.

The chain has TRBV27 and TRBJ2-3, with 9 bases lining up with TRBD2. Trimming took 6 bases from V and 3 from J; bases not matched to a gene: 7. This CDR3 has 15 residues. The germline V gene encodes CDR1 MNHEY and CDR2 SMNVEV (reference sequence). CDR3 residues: CASRGRLAVTDTQYF. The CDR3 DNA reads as TGTGCCAGCAGGGGACGACTAGCGGTTACAGATACGCAGTATTTT.

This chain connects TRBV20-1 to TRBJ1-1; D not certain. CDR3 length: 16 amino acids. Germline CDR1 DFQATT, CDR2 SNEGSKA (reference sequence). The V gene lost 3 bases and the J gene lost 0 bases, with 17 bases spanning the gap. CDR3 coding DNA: TGCAGTGCTAGCGGTTTTGAGGTGAGCCTGAACACTGAAGCTTTCTTT. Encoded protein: CSASGFEVSLNTEAFF.

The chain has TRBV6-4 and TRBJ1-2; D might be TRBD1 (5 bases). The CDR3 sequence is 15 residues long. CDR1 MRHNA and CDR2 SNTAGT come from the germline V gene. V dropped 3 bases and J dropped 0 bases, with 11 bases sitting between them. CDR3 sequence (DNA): TGTGCCAGCAGTGAACGGCTGGGACCTAACTATGGCTACACCTTC. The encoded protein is CASSERLGPNYGYTF.

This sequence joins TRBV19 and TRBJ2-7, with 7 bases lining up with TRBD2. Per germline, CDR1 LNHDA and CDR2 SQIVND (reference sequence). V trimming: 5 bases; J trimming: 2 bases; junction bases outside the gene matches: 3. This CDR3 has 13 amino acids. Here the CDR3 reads CASSGGGPYEQYF. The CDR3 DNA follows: TGTGCCAGTAGTGGGGGAGGGCCCTACGAGCAGTACTTC. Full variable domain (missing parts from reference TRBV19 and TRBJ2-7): DGGITQSPKYLFRKEGQNVTLSCEQNLNHDAMYWYRQDPGQGLRLIYYSQIVNDFQKGDIAEGYSVSREKKESFPLTVTSAQKNPTAFYLCASSGGGPYEQYFGPGTRLTVT.

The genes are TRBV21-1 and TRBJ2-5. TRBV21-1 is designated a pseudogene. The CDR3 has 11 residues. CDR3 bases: TGTGCCAGCAGCAAAATGGAGACCCAGTACTTC. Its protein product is CASSKMETQYF.

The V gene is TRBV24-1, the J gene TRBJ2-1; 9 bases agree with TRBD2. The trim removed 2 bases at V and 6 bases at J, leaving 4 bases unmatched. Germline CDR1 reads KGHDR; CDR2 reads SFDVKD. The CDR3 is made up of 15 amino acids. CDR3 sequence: CATSDSGGRANEQFF. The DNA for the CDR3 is TGTGCCACCAGTGATTCAGGCGGGAGGGCCAATGAGCAGTTCTTC.

This CDR3 is CASSFQGPANYGYTF. In DNA, the CDR3 is TGTGCCAGCAGCTTTCAGGGCCCAGCTAACTATGGCTACACCTTC. This chain connects TRBV7-9 to TRBJ1-2; a possible D gene is TRBD1 (5 bases). This CDR3 is built from 15 residues. Germline V CDR1 and CDR2: SEHNR, FQNEAQ (reference sequence). Trimming left V 3 bases short and J 0 bases short, with 11 bases between.

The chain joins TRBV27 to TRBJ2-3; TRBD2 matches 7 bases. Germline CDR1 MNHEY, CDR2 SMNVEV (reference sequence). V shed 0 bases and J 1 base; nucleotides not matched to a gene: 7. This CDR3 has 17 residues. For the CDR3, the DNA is TGTGCCAGCAGTTTATCGCTCTGGGAGGGACGCACAGATACGCAGTATTTT. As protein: CASSLSLWEGRTDTQYF.

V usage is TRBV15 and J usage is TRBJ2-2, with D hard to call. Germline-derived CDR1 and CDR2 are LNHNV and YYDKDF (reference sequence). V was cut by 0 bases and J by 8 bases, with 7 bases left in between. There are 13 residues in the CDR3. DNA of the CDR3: TGTGCCACCAGCAGAGATAGGGTGGGGGAGCTGTTTTTT. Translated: CATSRDRVGELFF.

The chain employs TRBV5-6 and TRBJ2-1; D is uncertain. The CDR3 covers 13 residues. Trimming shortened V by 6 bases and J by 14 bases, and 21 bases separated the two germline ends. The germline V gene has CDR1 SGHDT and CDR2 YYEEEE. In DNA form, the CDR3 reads TGTGCCAGCACCATAGTAGCCCTAGGTAGAAAGTTCTTC. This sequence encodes CASTIVALGRKFF.

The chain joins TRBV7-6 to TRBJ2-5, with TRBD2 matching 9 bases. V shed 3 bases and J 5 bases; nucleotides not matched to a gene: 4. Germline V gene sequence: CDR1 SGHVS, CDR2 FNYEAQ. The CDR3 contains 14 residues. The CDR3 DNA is TGTGCCAGCAGCTTCCGCGGGAGGGAGGAGACCCAGTACTTC. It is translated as CASSFRGREETQYF.

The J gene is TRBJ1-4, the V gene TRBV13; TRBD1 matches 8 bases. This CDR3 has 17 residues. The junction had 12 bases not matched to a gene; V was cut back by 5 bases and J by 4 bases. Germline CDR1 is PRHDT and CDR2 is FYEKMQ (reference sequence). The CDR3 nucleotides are TGTGCCAGCAGCCCGTCCGGGACAGGAGCTTTTAATGAAAAACTGTTTTTT. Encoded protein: CASSPSGTGAFNEKLFF.

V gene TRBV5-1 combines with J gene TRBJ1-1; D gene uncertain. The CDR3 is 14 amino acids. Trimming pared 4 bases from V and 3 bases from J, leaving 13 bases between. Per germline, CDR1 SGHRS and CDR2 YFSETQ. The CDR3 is CASSLEWKDTEAFF. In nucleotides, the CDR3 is TGCGCCAGCAGCCTCGAGTGGAAGGACACTGAAGCTTTCTTT. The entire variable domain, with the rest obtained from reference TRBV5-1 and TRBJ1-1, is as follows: KAGVTQTPRYLIKTRGQQVTLSCSPISGHRSVSWYQQTPGQGLQFLFEYFSETQRNKGNFPGRFSGRQFSNSRSEMNVSTLELGDSALYLCASSLEWKDTEAFFGQGTRLTVV.

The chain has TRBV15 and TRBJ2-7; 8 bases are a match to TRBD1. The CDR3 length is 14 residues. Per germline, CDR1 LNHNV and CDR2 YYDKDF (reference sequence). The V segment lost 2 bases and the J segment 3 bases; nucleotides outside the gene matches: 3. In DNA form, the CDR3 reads TGTGCCACCAGCAGACACGACAGGGGCTACGAGCAGTACTTC. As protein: CATSRHDRGYEQYF. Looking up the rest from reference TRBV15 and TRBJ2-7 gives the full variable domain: DAMVIQNPRYQVTQFGKPVTLSCSQTLNHNVMYWYQQKSSQAPKLLFHYYDKDFNNEADTPDNFQSRRPNTSFCFLDIRSPGLGDTAMYLCATSRHDRGYEQYFGPGTRLTVT.

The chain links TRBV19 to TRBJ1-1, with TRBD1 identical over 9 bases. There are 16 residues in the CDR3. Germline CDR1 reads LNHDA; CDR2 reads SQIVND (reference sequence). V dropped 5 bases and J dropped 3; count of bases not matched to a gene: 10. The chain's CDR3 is CASSGRTGENDTEAFF. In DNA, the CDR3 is TGTGCCAGTAGTGGCCGGACAGGGGAAAATGACACTGAAGCTTTCTTT.

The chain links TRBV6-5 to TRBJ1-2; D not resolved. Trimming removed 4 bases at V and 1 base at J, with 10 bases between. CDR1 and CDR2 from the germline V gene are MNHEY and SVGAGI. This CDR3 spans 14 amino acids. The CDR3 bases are TGTGCCAGCAGTTTCTCGGCGGATAACTATGGCTACACCTTC. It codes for CASSFSADNYGYTF.

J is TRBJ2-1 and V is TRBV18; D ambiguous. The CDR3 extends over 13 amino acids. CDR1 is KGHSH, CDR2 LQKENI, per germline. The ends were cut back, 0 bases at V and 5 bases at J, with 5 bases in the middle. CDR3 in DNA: TGTGCCAGCTCACCACCGGGTGACAATGAGCAGTTCTTC. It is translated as CASSPPGDNEQFF.